This T cell receptor beta chain was sequenced during a study of memory CD4+ T cells and cytomegalovirus serostatus. The sort gate was single viable CD3+CD4+CD8-CD45RO+ cells for memory CD4+ T cells. CMV serostatus came from serum IgG against pp150, pp28, p38, p52. After thawing, CD4+ T cells were positively selected. Worth noting for this clone: No antigen is known for it.

V lost 5 bases to trimming and J lost 9 bases, with 10 bases between them. CDR1 and CDR2 from the germline V gene are SGHTA and FQGTGA. There are 12 residues in the CDR3. Study results and caveats: Of approximately 160 reported CMV TCRbeta sequences, roughly 70 were found in memory CD4+ repertoires.

Methods used by the authors: After removing out-of-frame reads, millions of distinct TCRbeta sequences remained. This table comes from immunoSEQ multiplex PCR, and its TCRdb copy is limited to in-frame clones, with some not included. The D gene and trimming were derived from the DNA, and the V and J assignments and clone size from that table. Of tens of thousands of clones listed, more than 70% are singletons. Sequencing used memory CD4+ T cells from blood. This TCR came from an adult in good health and CMV-seronegative. Some clones in this sample may be carry-over from other donors' samples. The chain joins TRBV7-3 to TRBJ2-2; D not certain. As DNA, the CDR3 is TGTGCCAGCAGCCCCGGCCAACGGGAGCTGTTTTTT. This codes for CASSPGQRELFF.